The rows below give T cell receptor beta chains drawn from one sample of a study of shared clonotypes between healthy human individuals. The repertoire was sequenced with immunoSEQ multiplex PCR; TCRdb's copy has only in-frame clones and lacks some. The table lists 650,000 to 800,000 clones, roughly 72% of them singletons. The sequenced sample consisted of memory CD4+ T cells sorted from blood. The receptors were sampled from a woman in her 30s in good health. Both conserved end residues are part of each CDR3. The order of the fields is J gene, V gene, CDR3 protein.

J gene: TRBJ1-5
V gene: TRBV5-4
CDR3 protein: CASSEGISNQPQHF

J gene: TRBJ2-7
V gene: TRBV28
CDR3 protein: CASSAAPTGTHEQYF

J gene: TRBJ1-2
V gene: TRBV28
CDR3 protein: CASSNGNYGYTF

J gene: TRBJ2-1
V gene: TRBV5-1
CDR3 protein: CASSTGTSGSYNEQFF

J gene: TRBJ2-3
V gene: TRBV25-1
CDR3 protein: CASSQGSSWGATQYF

J gene: TRBJ1-2
V gene: TRBV18
CDR3 protein: CASSRDRNYGYTF

J gene: TRBJ1-4
V gene: TRBV15
CDR3 protein: CATSSSSDSGFEKLFF

J gene: TRBJ1-1
V gene: TRBV28
CDR3 protein: CASTPGGAYTEAFF

J gene: TRBJ2-1
V gene: TRBV28
CDR3 protein: CASGGAGNEQFF

J gene: TRBJ2-7
V gene: TRBV28
CDR3 protein: CASSLTWSYEQYF

J gene: TRBJ2-7
V gene: TRBV19
CDR3 protein: CASSRQYEQYF

J gene: TRBJ2-3
V gene: TRBV11-2
CDR3 protein: CASRPTSGRATDTQYF

J gene: TRBJ2-5
V gene: TRBV30
CDR3 protein: CAWSPGVRQETQYF

J gene: TRBJ1-2
V gene: TRBV5-1
CDR3 protein: CASSLEGGRLAYGYTF

J gene: TRBJ1-5
V gene: TRBV2
CDR3 protein: CASSTQGANQPQHF

J gene: TRBJ1-2
V gene: TRBV5-1
CDR3 protein: CASSLVADNYGYTF

J gene: TRBJ2-4
V gene: TRBV5-5
CDR3 protein: CASSLASSSVNIQYF